This T cell receptor beta chain was identified in a study of control samples from healthy donors and cancer patients. Using immunoSEQ multiplex PCR, the repertoire was profiled, and TCRdb retains in-frame clones only, with some absent. In the table there are some 100,000 clones, roughly 89% of which are singletons. The CDR3 extends over 15 amino acids. Germline assignment: CDR1 MNHNS and CDR2 SASEGT. Between the trimmed V and J ends, which lost 3 bases and 0 bases, there was a span of 9 bases. The TCR comes from a man younger than 45 in good health. J is TRBJ1-5 and V is TRBV6-1; D remains ambiguous. Sequencing was carried out using blood. This CDR3 reads CASSDWSNSNQPQHF. DNA for the CDR3: TGTGCCAGCAGTGATTGGTCAAATAGCAATCAGCCCCAGCATTTT.